The sequence of this T cell receptor beta chain was determined in a study of post-analysis software for immune sequencing data. A word on this clonotype: Its cognate antigen is unknown. A much more abundant neighbour one base away suggests this may be a read error.

Findings of the study overall: A few TRBV segments occurring more often in patients than controls included TRBV5-6, TRBV5-1 and TRBV20-1.

TCR beta cDNA libraries included unique molecular identifiers. TCRdb re-derived calls from the PCR reads in MiXCR, one entry per CDR3 protein. Found here are hundreds of thousands of distinct CDR3 sequences, roughly 29% of them singletons; the top ten hold around 0.55%. The CDR3 loop spans 12 amino acids. CDR1 SGHTA and CDR2 FQGNSA come from the germline V gene. Specimen: blood. The sequence was collected from a girl aged 5 to 17 with multiple sclerosis. This sequence joins TRBV7-2 and TRBJ2-3, with a weak D call TRBD1 (5 bases). The CDR3 DNA follows: TGTGCCAGCACCCAAAAGACAGATACGCATTATTTT. This gives the protein CASTQKTDTHYF.